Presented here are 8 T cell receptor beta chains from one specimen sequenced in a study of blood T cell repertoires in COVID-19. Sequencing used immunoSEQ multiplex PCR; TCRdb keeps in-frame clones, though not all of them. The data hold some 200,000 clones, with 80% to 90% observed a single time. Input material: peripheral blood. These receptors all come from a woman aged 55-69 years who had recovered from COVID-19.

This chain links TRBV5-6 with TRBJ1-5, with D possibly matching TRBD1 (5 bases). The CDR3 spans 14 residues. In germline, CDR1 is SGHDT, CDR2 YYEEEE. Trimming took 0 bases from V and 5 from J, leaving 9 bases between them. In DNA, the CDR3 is TGTGCCAGCAGCTTGGAAGGGGATTATCAGCCCCAGCATTTT. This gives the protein CASSLEGDYQPQHF.

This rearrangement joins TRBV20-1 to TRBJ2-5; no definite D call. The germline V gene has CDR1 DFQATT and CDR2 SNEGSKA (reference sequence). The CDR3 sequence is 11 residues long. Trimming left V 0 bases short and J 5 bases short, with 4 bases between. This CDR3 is CSARDSETQYF. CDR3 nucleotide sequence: TGCAGTGCTAGAGATTCGGAGACCCAGTACTTC.

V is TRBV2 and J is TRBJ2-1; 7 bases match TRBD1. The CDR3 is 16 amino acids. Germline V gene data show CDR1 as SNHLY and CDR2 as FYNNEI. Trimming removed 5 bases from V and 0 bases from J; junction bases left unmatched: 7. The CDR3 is CASSSTGASSYNEQFF. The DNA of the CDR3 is TGTGCCAGCAGTTCTACAGGGGCCAGCTCCTACAATGAGCAGTTCTTC.

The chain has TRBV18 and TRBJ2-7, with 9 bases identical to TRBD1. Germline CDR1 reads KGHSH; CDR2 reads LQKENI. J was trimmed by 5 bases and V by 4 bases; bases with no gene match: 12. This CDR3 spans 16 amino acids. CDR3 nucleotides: TGTGCCAGCTCACGCGAAAGGACAGGGGCTAGCGACGAGCAGTACTTC. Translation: CASSRERTGASDEQYF.

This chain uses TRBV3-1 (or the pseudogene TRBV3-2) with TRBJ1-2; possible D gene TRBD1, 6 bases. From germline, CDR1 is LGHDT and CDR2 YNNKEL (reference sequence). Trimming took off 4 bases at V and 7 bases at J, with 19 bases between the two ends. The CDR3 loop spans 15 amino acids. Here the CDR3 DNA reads TGTGCCAGCAGCCCCAAAGAACAGGGACGGGGTGGCTACACCTTC. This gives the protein CASSPKEQGRGGYTF.

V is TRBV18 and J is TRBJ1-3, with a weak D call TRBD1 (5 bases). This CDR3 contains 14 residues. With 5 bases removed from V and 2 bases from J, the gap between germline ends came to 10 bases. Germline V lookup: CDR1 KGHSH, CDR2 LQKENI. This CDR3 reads CASSSTEAGNTIYF. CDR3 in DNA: TGTGCCAGCTCATCGACAGAGGCTGGAAACACCATATATTTT. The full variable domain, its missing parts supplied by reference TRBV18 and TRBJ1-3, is NAGVMQNPRHLVRRRGQEARLRCSPMKGHSHVYWYRQLPEEGLKFMVYLQKENIIDESGMPKERFSAEFPKEGPSILRIQQVVRGDSAAYFCASSSTEAGNTIYFGEGSWLTVV.

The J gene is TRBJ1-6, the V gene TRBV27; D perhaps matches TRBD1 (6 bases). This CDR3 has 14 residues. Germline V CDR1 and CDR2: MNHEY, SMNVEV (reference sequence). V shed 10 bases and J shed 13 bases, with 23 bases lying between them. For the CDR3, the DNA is TGTGCCACCACCAGATCAGGGGCCTGGGGGCCCCTCCACTTT. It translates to CATTRSGAWGPLHF.

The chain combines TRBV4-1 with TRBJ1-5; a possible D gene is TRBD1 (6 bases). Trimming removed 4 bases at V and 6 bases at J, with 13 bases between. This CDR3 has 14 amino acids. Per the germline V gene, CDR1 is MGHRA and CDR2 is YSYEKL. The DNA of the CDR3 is TGCGCCAGCAGCCCCGTCGGACAGATTCAGCCCCAGCATTTT. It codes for CASSPVGQIQPQHF.